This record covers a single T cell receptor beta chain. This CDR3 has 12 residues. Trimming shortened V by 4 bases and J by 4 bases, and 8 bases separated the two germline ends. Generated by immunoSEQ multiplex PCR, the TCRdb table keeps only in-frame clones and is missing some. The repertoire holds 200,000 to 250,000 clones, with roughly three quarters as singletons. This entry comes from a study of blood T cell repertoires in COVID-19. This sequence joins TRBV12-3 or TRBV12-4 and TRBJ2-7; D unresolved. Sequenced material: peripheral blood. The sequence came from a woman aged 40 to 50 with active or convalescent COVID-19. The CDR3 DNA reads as TGTGCCAGCAGTTCCCCCGTATACGAGCAGTACTTC. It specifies CASSSPVYEQYF.